The present entry profiles one T cell receptor beta chain with its context. What it binds is unknown. This record comes from a study of T cell responses to AZD1222 COVID-19 vaccine. From germline, CDR1 is SGDLS and CDR2 YYNGEE. There are 17 residues in the CDR3. J lost 2 bases, V lost 4 bases, and 6 bases had no gene match. Study-level results: Among AZD1222 vaccinees, only 5 to 7 were seropositive at baseline. With dominance at 160-218 and 743-854, vaccine-associated CD4 TCRs spanned spike.

The protocol was immunoSEQ multiplex PCR, while the TCRdb copy is restricted to in-frame clones and leaves out a portion. The table includes over 100,000 clones, approximately 88% detected once. The source material was peripheral blood, sampled on day 0 of AZD1222 vaccination. The V and J genes are TRBV9 and TRBJ1-4, with 12 bases that match TRBD1. This TCR came from an adult in good health. This CDR3 is CASSPGTGGSTNEKLFF. The CDR3 bases are TGTGCCAGCAGCCCCGGGACAGGGGGCTCCACTAATGAAAAACTGTTTTTT.